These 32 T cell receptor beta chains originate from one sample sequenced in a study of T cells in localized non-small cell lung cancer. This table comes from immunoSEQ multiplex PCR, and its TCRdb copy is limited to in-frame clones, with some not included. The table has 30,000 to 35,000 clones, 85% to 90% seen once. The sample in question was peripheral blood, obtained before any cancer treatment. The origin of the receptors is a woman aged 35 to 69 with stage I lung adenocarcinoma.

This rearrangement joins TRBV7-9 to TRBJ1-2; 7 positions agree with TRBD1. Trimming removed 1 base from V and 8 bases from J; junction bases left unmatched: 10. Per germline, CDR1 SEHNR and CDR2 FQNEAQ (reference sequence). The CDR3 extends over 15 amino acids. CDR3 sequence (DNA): TGTGCCAGCAGCTTAGGGACACAGGGGATAGGAGGCTACACCTTC. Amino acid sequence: CASSLGTQGIGGYTF. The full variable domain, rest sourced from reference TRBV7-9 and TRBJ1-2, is DTGVSQNPRHKITKRGQNVTFRCDPISEHNRLYWYRQTLGQGPEFLTYFQNEAQLEKSRLLSDRFSAERPKGSFSTLEIQRTEQGDSAMYLCASSLGTQGIGGYTFGSGTRLTVV.

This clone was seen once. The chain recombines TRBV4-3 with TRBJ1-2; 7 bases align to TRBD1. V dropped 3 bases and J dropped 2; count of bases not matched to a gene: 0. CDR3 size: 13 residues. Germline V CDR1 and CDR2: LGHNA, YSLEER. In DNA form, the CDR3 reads TGCGCCAGCAGCCAGGACAGGAACTATGGCTACACCTTC. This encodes CASSQDRNYGYTF.

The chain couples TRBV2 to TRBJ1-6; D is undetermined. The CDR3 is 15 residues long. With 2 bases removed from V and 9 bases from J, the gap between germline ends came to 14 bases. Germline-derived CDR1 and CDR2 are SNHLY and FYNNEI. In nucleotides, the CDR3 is TGTGCCAGCAGTGAATTCGGGCAAACGGGTTCACCCCTCCACTTT. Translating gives CASSEFGQTGSPLHF.

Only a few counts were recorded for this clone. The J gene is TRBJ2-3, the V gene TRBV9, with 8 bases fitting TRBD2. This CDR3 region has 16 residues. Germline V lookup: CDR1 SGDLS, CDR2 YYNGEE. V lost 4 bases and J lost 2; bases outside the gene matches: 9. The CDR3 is CASSSRLAPPTDTQYF. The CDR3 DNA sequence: TGTGCCAGCAGCTCCAGACTAGCGCCCCCCACAGATACGCAGTATTTT. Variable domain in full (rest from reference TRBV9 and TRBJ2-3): DSGVTQTPKHLITATGQRVTLRCSPRSGDLSVYWYQQSLDQGLQFLIQYYNGEERAKGNILERFSAQQFPDLHSELNLSSLELGDSALYFCASSSRLAPPTDTQYFGPGTRLTVL.

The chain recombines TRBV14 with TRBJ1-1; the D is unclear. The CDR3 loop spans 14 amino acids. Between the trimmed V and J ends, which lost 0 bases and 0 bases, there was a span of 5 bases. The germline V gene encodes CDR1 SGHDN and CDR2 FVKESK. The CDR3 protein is CASSQERMNTEAFF. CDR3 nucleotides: TGTGCCAGCAGCCAAGAACGGATGAACACTGAAGCTTTCTTT.

CDR3 amino acids: CASSQVQGADNSPLHF. The CDR3, as DNA: TGTGCCAGCAGCCAAGTCCAGGGGGCTGACAATTCACCCCTCCACTTT. The V and J genes are TRBV14 and TRBJ1-6; 8 positions agree with TRBD1. Trimming cost V 1 base and J 7 bases; bases outside gene matches: 6. Germline V gene sequence: CDR1 SGHDN, CDR2 FVKESK. The CDR3 has 16 residues.

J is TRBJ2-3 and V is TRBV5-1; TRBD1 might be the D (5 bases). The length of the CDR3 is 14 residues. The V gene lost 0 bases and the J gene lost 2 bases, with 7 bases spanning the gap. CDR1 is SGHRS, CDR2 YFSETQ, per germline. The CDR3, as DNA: TGCGCCAGCAGCTTGGCCAGGGACACAGATACGCAGTATTTT. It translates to CASSLARDTDTQYF.

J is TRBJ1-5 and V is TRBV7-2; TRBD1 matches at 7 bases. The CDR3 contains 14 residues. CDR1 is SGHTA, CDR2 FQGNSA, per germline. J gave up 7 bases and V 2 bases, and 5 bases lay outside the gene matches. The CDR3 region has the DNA TGTGCCAGCAGCTTACAACAGGGGCTCCAGCCCCAGCATTTT. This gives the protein CASSLQQGLQPQHF.

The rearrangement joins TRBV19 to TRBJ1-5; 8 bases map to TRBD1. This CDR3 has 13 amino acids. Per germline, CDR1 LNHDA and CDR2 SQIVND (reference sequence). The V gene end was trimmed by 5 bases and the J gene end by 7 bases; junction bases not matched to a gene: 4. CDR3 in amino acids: CASSDRGGQPQHF. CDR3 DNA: TGTGCCAGTAGTGACAGGGGAGGACAGCCCCAGCATTTT.

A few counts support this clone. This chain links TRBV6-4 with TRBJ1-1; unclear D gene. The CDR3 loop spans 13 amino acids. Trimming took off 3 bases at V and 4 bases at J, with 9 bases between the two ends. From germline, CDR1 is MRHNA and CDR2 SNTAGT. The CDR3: CASSDRWGTEAFF. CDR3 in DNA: TGTGCCAGCAGTGATCGATGGGGCACTGAAGCTTTCTTT.

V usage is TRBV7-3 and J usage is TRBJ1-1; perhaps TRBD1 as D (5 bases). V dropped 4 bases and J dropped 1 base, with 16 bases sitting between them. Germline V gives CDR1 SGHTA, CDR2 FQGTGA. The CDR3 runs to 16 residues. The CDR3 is CASSYGIEGPNTEAFF. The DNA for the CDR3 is TGTGCCAGCAGCTATGGTATCGAGGGGCCGAACACTGAAGCTTTCTTT.

CDR3 loop: CASSPGGSTYEQYF. The CDR3, as DNA: TGCGCCAGCAGCCCGGGTGGGTCAACCTACGAGCAGTACTTC. The rearrangement joins TRBV5-1 to TRBJ2-7; D is unresolved. V shed 4 bases and J shed 2 bases, with 13 bases lying between them. The CDR3 totals 14 residues. CDR1 is SGHRS and CDR2 is YFSETQ in the germline V gene.

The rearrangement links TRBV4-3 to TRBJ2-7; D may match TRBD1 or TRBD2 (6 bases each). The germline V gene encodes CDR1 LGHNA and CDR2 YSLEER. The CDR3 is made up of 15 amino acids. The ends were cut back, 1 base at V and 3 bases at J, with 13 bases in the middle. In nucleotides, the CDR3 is TGCGCCAGCAGCCAAGTATCGGGGGCTAGCTACGAGCAGTACTTC. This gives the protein CASSQVSGASYEQYF.

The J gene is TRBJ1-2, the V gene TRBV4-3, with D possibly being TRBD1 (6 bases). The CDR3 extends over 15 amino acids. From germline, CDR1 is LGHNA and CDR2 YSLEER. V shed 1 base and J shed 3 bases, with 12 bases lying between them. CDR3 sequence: CASSQARQDHYGYTF. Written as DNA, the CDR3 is TGCGCCAGCAGCCAAGCCCGACAGGACCACTATGGCTACACCTTC.

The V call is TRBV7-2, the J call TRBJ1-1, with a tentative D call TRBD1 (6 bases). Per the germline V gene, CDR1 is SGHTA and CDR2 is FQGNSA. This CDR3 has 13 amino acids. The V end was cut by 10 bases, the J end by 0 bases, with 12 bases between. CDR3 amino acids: CATSGDMNTEAFF. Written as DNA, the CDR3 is TGTGCCACATCCGGGGACATGAACACTGAAGCTTTCTTT.

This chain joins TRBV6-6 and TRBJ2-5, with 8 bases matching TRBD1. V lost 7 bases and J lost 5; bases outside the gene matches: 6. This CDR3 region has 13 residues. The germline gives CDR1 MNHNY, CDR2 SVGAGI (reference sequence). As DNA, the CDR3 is TGTGCCAGCATCGACAGGGGCCCCGAGACCCAGTACTTC. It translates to CASIDRGPETQYF.

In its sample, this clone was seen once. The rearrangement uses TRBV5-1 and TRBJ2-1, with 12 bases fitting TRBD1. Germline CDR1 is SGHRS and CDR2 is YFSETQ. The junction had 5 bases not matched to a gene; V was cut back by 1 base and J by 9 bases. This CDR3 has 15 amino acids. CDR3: CASSLSGTGGTEQFF. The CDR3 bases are TGCGCCAGCAGCTTGAGTGGGACAGGGGGCACTGAGCAGTTCTTC.

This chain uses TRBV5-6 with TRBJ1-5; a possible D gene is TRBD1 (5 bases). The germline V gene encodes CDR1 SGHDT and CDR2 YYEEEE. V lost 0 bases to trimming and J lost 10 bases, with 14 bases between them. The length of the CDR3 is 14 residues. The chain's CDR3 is CASSLGGTLGPQHF. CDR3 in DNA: TGTGCCAGCAGCTTGGGAGGGACCCTGGGTCCCCAGCATTTT.

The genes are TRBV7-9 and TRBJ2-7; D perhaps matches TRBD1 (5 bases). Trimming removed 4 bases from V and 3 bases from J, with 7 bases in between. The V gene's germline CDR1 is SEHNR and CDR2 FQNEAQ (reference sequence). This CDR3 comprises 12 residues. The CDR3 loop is CASSSGFYEQYF. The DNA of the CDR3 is TGTGCCAGCAGCTCAGGGTTCTACGAGCAGTACTTC.

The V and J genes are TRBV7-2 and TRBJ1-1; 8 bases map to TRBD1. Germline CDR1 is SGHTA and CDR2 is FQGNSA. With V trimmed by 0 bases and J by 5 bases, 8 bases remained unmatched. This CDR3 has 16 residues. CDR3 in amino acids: CASSLASQGARTEAFF. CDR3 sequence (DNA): TGTGCCAGCAGCTTAGCATCTCAGGGGGCAAGAACTGAAGCTTTCTTT. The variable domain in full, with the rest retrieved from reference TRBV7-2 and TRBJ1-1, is GAGVSQSPSNKVTEKGKDVELRCDPISGHTALYWYRQSLGQGLEFLIYFQGNSAPDKSGLPSDRFSAERTGGSVSTLTIQRTQQEDSAVYLCASSLASQGARTEAFFGQGTRLTVV.

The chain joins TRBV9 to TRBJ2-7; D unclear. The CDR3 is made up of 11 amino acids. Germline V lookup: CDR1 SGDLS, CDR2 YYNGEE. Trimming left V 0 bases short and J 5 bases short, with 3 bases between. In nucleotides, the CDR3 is TGTGCCAGCAGCGTAGCTGACGAGCAGTACTTC. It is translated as CASSVADEQYF.

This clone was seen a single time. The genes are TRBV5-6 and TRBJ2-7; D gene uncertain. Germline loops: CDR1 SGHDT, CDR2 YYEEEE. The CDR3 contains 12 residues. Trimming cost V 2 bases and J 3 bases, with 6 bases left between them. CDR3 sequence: CASSFGSYEQYF. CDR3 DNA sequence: TGTGCCAGCAGCTTCGGCAGCTACGAGCAGTACTTC.

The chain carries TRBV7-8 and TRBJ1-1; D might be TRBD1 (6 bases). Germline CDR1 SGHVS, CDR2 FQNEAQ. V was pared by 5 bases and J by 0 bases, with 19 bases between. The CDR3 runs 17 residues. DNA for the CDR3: TGTGCCAGCAGCAGGTTGCGGACAGCCCTCATGAACACTGAAGCTTTCTTT. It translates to CASSRLRTALMNTEAFF.

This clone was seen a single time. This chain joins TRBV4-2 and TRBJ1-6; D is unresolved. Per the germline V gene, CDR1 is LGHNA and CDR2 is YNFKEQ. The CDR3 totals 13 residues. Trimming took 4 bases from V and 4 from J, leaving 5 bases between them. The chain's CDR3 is CASSRAYNSPLHF. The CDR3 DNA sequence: TGTGCCAGCAGCCGTGCGTATAATTCACCCCTCCACTTT.

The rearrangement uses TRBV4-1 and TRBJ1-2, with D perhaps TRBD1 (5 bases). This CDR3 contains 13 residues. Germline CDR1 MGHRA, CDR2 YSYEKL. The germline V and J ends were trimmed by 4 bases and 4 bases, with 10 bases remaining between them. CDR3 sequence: CASSPRDGYGYTF. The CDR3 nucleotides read TGCGCCAGCAGCCCACGGGACGGCTATGGCTACACCTTC.

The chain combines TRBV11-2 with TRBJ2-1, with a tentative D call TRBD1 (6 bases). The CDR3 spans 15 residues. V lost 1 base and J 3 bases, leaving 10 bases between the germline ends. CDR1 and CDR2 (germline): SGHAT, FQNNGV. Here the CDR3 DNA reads TGTGCCAGCAGCTTAGGGTCAGGGGACTACAATGAGCAGTTCTTC. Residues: CASSLGSGDYNEQFF.

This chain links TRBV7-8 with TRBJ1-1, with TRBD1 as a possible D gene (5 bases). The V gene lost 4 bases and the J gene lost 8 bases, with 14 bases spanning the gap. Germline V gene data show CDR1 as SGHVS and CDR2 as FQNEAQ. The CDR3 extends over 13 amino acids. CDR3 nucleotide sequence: TGTGCCAGCAGCTCGGGGGTGGGAGACGAAGCTTTCTTT. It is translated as CASSSGVGDEAFF. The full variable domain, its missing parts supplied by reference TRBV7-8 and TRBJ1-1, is GAGVSQSPRYKVAKRGQDVALRCDPISGHVSLFWYQQALGQGPEFLTYFQNEAQLDKSGLPSDRFFAERPEGSVSTLKIQRTQQEDSAVYLCASSSGVGDEAFFGQGTRLTVV.

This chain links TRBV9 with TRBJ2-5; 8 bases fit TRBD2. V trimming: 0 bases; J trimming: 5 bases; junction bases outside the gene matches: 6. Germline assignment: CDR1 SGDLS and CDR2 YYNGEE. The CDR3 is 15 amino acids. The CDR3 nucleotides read TGTGCCAGCAGCGTAGCTACGGGAGGGGCGGAGACCCAGTACTTC. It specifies CASSVATGGAETQYF.

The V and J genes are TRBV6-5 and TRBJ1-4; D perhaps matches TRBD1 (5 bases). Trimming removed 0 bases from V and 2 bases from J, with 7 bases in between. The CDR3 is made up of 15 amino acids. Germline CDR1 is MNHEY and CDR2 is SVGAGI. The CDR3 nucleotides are TGTGCCAGCAGTTACTCGGGGCGTACTAATGAAAAACTGTTTTTT. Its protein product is CASSYSGRTNEKLFF.

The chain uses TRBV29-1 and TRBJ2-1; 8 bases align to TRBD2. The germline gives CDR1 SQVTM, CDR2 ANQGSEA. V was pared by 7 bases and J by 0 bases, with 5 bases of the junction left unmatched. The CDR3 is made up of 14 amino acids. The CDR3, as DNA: TGCAGCGCCAGGGGACTAGGCTCCTACAATGAGCAGTTCTTC. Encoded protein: CSARGLGSYNEQFF.

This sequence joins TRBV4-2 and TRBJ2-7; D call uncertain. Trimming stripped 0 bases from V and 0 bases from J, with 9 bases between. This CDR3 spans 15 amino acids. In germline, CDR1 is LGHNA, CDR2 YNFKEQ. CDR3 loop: CASSQESATSYEQYF. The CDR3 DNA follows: TGTGCCAGCAGCCAAGAATCGGCCACCTCCTACGAGCAGTACTTC.

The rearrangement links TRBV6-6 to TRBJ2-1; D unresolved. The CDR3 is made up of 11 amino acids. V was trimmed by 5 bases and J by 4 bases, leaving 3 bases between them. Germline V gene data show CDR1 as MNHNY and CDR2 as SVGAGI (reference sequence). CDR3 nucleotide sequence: TGTGCCAGCAGTACGTACAATGAGCAGTTCTTC. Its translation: CASSTYNEQFF.